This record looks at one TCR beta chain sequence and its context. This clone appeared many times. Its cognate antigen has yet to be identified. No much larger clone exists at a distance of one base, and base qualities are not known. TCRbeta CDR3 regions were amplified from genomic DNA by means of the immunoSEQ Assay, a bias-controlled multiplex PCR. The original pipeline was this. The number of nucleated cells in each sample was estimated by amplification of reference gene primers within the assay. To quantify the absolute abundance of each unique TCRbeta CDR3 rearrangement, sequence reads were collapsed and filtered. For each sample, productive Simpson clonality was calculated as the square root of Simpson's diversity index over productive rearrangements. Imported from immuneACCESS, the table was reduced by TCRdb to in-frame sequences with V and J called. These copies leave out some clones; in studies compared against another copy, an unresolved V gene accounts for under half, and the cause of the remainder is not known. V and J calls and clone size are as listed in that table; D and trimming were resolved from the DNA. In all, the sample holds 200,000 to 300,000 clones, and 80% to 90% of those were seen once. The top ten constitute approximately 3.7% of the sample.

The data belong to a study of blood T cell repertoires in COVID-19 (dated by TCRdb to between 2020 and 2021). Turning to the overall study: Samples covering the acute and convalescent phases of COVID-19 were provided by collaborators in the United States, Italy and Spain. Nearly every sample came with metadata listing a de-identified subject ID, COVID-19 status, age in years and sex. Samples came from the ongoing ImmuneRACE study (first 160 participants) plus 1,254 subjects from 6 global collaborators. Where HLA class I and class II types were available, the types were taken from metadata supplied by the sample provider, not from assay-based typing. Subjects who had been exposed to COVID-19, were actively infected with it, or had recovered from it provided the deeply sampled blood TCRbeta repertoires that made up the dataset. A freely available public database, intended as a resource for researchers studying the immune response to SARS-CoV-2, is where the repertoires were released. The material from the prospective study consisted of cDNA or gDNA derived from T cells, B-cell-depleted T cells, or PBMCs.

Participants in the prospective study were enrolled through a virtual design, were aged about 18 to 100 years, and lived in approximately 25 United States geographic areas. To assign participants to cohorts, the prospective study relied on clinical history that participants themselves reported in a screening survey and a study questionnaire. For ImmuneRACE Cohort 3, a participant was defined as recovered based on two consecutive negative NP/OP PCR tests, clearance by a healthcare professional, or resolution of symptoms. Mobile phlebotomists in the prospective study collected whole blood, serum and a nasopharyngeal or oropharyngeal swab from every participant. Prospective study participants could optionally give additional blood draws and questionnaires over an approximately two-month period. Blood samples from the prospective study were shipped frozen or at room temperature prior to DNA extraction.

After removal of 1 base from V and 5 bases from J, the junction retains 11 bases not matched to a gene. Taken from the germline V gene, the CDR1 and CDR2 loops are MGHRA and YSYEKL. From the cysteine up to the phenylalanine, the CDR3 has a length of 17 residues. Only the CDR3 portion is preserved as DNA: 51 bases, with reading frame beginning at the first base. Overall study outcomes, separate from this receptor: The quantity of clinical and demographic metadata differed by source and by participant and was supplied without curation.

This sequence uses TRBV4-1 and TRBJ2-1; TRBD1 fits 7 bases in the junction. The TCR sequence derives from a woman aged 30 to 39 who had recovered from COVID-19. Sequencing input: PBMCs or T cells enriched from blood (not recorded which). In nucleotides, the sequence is TGCGCCAGCAGCCAAGTCGGTGTCCAGGGGGTTCACAATGAGCAGTTCTTC. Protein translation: CASSQVGVQGVHNEQFF.